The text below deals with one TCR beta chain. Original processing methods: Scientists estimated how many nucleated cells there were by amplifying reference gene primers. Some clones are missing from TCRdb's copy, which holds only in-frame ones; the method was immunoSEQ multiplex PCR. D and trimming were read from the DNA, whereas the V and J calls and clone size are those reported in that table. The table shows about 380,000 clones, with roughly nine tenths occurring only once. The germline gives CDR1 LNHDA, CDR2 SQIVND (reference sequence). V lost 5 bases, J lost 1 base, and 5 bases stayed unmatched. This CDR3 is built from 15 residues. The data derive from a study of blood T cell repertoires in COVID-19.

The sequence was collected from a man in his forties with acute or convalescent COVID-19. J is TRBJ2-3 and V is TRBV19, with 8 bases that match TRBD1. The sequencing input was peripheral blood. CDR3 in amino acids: CASSRTGQGTDTQYF. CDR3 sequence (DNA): TGTGCCAGTAGTCGGACAGGGCAGGGCACAGATACGCAGTATTTT.